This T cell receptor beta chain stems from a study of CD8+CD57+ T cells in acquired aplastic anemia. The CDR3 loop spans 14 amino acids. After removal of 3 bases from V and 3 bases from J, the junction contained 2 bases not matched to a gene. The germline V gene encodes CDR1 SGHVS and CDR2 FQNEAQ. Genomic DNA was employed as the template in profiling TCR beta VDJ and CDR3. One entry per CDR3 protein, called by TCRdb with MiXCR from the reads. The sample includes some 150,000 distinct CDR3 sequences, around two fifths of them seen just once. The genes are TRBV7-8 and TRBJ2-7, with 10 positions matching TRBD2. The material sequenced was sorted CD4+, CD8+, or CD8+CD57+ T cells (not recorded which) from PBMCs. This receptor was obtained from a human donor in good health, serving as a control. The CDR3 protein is CASSFSGGHYEQYF. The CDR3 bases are TGTGCCAGCAGCTTTAGCGGGGGGCACTACGAGCAGTACTTC.